The 31 T cell receptor beta chains given below trace back to one sample, sequenced in a study of control samples from healthy donors and cancer patients. Clones were read by immunoSEQ multiplex PCR, and TCRdb kept only the in-frame ones, dropping some. Seen here are more than 140,000 clones, 94% observed once, and the top ten hold around 13%. Sequencing used blood. The receptors here all came from a man in his forties in good health.

The chain couples TRBV25-1 to TRBJ1-3, with TRBD1 matching 10 bases. The CDR3 totals 15 residues. V dropped 3 bases and J dropped 4; count of bases not matched to a gene: 3. Germline V gene lookup returns CDR1 MGHDK and CDR2 SYGVNS. Written as DNA, the CDR3 is TGTGCCAGCAGTGATGGACAGGGGGGAGGAAACACCATATATTTT. Translated: CASSDGQGGGNTIYF.

The genes are TRBV7-9 and TRBJ1-2; no firm D call. V shed 0 bases and J shed 6 bases, with 11 bases lying between them. CDR3 length: 14 amino acids. Germline CDR1 reads SEHNR; CDR2 reads FQNEAQ (reference sequence). The CDR3 protein is CASSLASASNGYTF. CDR3 nucleotide sequence: TGTGCCAGCAGCTTAGCTTCAGCGAGCAATGGCTACACCTTC. Drawing the rest from reference TRBV7-9 and TRBJ1-2, the complete variable domain is DTGVSQNPRHKITKRGQNVTFRCDPISEHNRLYWYRQTLGQGPEFLTYFQNEAQLEKSRLLSDRFSAERPKGSFSTLEIQRTEQGDSAMYLCASSLASASNGYTFGSGTRLTVV.

V and J are TRBV5-5 and TRBJ1-2; D is uncertain. Deletions cut 0 bases from V and 12 bases from J, with 12 bases between. The CDR3 contains 12 residues. Germline CDR1 is SGHKS and CDR2 is YYEKEE (reference sequence). For the CDR3, the DNA is TGTGCCAGCAGCTTGGAAGGATGGCGGCACACCTTC. Translating gives CASSLEGWRHTF.

The V and J genes are TRBV7-8 and TRBJ2-7; TRBD1 agrees at 8 bases. Trimming took 1 base from V and 5 from J; bases not matched to a gene: 13. The CDR3 totals 17 residues. Germline V gene sequence: CDR1 SGHVS, CDR2 FQNEAQ. CDR3 sequence reads: CASSLGDRPFRGDEQYF. The CDR3 nucleotides are TGTGCCAGCAGCTTAGGGGACAGGCCCTTTCGGGGAGACGAGCAGTACTTC.

This chain uses TRBV30 with TRBJ2-6, with TRBD1 as a possible D gene (5 bases). The CDR3 extends over 15 amino acids. Germline V CDR1 and CDR2: GTSNPN, SVGIG (reference sequence). Trimming removed 0 bases at V and 2 bases at J, with 8 bases between. Written as DNA, the CDR3 is TGTGCCTGGAGTGTCCAGGGTACTGGGGCCAACGTCCTGACTTTC. Its protein is CAWSVQGTGANVLTF.

J is TRBJ2-5 and V is TRBV7-3; D unclear. CDR3 length equals 14 residues. The germline V and J ends were trimmed by 1 base and 4 bases, with 10 bases remaining between them. Germline V gene lookup returns CDR1 SGHTA and CDR2 FQGTGA. The CDR3 sequence is CASSLRAGAETQYF. The CDR3 region has the DNA TGTGCCAGCAGCTTAAGGGCCGGCGCAGAGACCCAGTACTTC.

The chain couples TRBV4-2 to TRBJ2-2; 7 nucleotides line up with TRBD1. This CDR3 has 16 residues. Germline values: CDR1 LGHNA, CDR2 YNFKEQ. V was clipped by 4 bases and J by 6 bases; unmatched bases: 11. The CDR3, as DNA: TGTGCCAGCAGCCGAACGATTCAGGGGGATGCCGGGGAGCTGTTTTTT. Translation gives CASSRTIQGDAGELFF.

The chain employs TRBV7-9 and TRBJ2-6; 11 nucleotides agree with TRBD1. From germline, CDR1 is SEHNR and CDR2 FQNEAQ (reference sequence). The CDR3 length is 17 residues. V lost 0 bases and J lost 3; bases outside the gene matches: 1. Here the CDR3 reads CASSLAGQGDGANVLTF. As DNA, the CDR3 is TGTGCCAGCAGCTTAGCGGGACAGGGGGATGGGGCCAACGTCCTGACTTTC.

The V call is TRBV10-3, the J call TRBJ2-7; D gene uncertain. The germline CDR1 and CDR2 sequences are ENHRY and SYGVKD. V lost 3 bases to trimming and J lost 1 base, with 10 bases between them. The CDR3 extends over 14 amino acids. The CDR3 DNA sequence: TGTGCCATCAGTGATCGGCAGGTTTCCTACGAGCAGTACTTC. This encodes CAISDRQVSYEQYF.

The chain combines TRBV28 with TRBJ1-1; no clear D. Germline V gives CDR1 MDHEN, CDR2 SYDVKM. Trimming pared 3 bases from V and 0 bases from J, leaving 29 bases between. The CDR3 is made up of 21 amino acids. The CDR3 protein is CASSFTISDKTNYNMNTEAFF. The CDR3 DNA sequence: TGTGCCAGCAGTTTTACGATTTCCGACAAAACGAACTATAACATGAACACTGAAGCTTTCTTT.

This clone was found a few times. Other nucleotide sequences from this sample produce the same CDR3. The V call is TRBV6-5, the J call TRBJ2-4; possibly TRBD1 for D (5 bases). Trimming removed 7 bases from V and 0 bases from J, with 13 bases in between. Germline V gene lookup returns CDR1 MNHEY and CDR2 SVGAGI. The CDR3 totals 15 residues. This CDR3 reads CASKTAQSAKNIQYF. As DNA, the CDR3 is TGTGCCAGCAAGACAGCTCAGTCAGCCAAAAACATTCAGTACTTC.

V gene TRBV5-4 combines with J gene TRBJ2-3; tentatively, D is TRBD1 or TRBD2 (5 bases each). The germline V gene has CDR1 SGHNT and CDR2 YYREEE (reference sequence). The CDR3 has 14 amino acids. V was clipped by 1 base and J by 8 bases, with 14 bases between them. The CDR3 coding sequence is TGTGCCAGCAGCTTGCCAGGGACCAGGGTTACGCAGTATTTT. It encodes CASSLPGTRVTQYF. Based on the CDR3 plus reference TRBV5-4 and TRBJ2-3, the full variable domain is ETGVTQSPTHLIKTRGQQVTLRCSSQSGHNTVSWYQQALGQGPQFIFQYYREEENGRGNFPPRFSGLQFPNYSSELNVNALELDDSALYLCASSLPGTRVTQYFGPGTRLTVL.

The V call is TRBV11-2, the J call TRBJ2-1; possibly TRBD1 for D (6 bases). The CDR3 loop spans 18 amino acids. Germline values: CDR1 SGHAT, CDR2 FQNNGV. V gave up 1 base and J gave up 2 bases, with 18 bases separating them. The CDR3 bases are TGTGCCAGCAGCTTAGGTTGGAGAGGGGGACAAACCTACAATGAGCAGTTCTTC. It yields the protein CASSLGWRGGQTYNEQFF.

This chain connects TRBV5-6 to TRBJ1-5, with 8 bases aligning to TRBD1. Unmatched junction bases numbered 5, after V lost 0 bases and J lost 12 bases. The germline CDR1 and CDR2 sequences are SGHDT and YYEEEE. This CDR3 contains 13 residues. This CDR3 is CASSLGSTGDQHF. DNA of the CDR3: TGTGCCAGCAGCTTGGGGTCGACAGGGGACCAGCATTTT.

This clone was counted once. The chain couples TRBV15 to TRBJ2-7; the match to TRBD1 covers 8 bases. V trimming: 5 bases; J trimming: 4 bases; junction bases outside the gene matches: 7. Germline-derived CDR1 and CDR2 are LNHNV and YYDKDF (reference sequence). The length of the CDR3 is 14 residues. The CDR3 here is CATSVARGLYEQYF. The CDR3, as DNA: TGTGCCACCAGCGTAGCCAGGGGGCTTTACGAGCAGTACTTC.

The V gene is TRBV7-9, the J gene TRBJ2-5; maybe TRBD1 (6 bases). Germline CDR1 is SEHNR and CDR2 is FQNEAQ (reference sequence). The CDR3 extends over 17 amino acids. V lost 2 bases and J 4 bases, leaving 20 bases between the germline ends. In DNA form, the CDR3 reads TGTGCCAGCAGCTTATCCCGGGGCAGGGGTTCAGGAGAGACCCAGTACTTC. Residues: CASSLSRGRGSGETQYF. Filled out from reference TRBV7-9 and TRBJ2-5, the complete variable domain reads DTGVSQNPRHKITKRGQNVTFRCDPISEHNRLYWYRQTLGQGPEFLTYFQNEAQLEKSRLLSDRFSAERPKGSFSTLEIQRTEQGDSAMYLCASSLSRGRGSGETQYFGPGTRLLVL.

The V gene is TRBV3-1 (or the pseudogene TRBV3-2), the J gene TRBJ2-2, with no clear D. Germline lookup yields CDR1 LGHDT and CDR2 YNNKEL (reference sequence). CDR3 length equals 14 residues. V shed 0 bases and J shed 4 bases, with 6 bases lying between them. The CDR3 sequence is CASSQDGSTGELFF. The CDR3 region has the DNA TGTGCCAGCAGCCAAGATGGCAGCACCGGGGAGCTGTTTTTT.

This clone was detected only once. The V and J genes are TRBV7-9 and TRBJ2-7; 10 nucleotides align to TRBD2. The CDR3 is made up of 14 amino acids. Germline CDR1 reads SEHNR; CDR2 reads FQNEAQ (reference sequence). V shed 5 bases and J 4 bases; nucleotides not matched to a gene: 5. The CDR3 sequence is CASSPSGSGYEQYF. The CDR3 DNA reads as TGTGCCAGCAGCCCTAGCGGGAGTGGGTACGAGCAGTACTTC.

The rearrangement joins TRBV29-1 to TRBJ2-1; the D is unclear. V dropped 4 bases and J dropped 0 bases, with 10 bases sitting between them. Germline values: CDR1 SQVTM, CDR2 ANQGSEA. The CDR3 is 14 amino acids. The DNA of the CDR3 is TGCAGCGTTGGAGGCAAGAGCTCCTACAATGAGCAGTTCTTC. Its protein product is CSVGGKSSYNEQFF.

The genes are TRBV19 and TRBJ2-3; the D gene is possibly TRBD2 (5 bases). CDR3 length equals 16 residues. The germline gives CDR1 LNHDA, CDR2 SQIVND (reference sequence). V was pared by 1 base and J by 0 bases, with 11 bases between. This CDR3 reads CASSIGTAISTDTQYF. CDR3 coding DNA: TGTGCCAGTAGTATAGGGACTGCCATTAGCACAGATACGCAGTATTTT.

The chain couples TRBV5-1 to TRBJ1-6; the D gene is possibly TRBD1 (5 bases). V was shortened by 0 bases and J by 9 bases, with 13 bases between the two germline ends. The CDR3 length is 15 residues. Germline loops: CDR1 SGHRS, CDR2 YFSETQ. CDR3 DNA sequence: TGCGCCAGCAGCTTGGTGACAGAGAAGAGTTCACCCCTCCACTTT. It yields the protein CASSLVTEKSSPLHF. The full variable domain, its missing parts supplied by reference TRBV5-1 and TRBJ1-6, is KAGVTQTPRYLIKTRGQQVTLSCSPISGHRSVSWYQQTPGQGLQFLFEYFSETQRNKGNFPGRFSGRQFSNSRSEMNVSTLELGDSALYLCASSLVTEKSSPLHFGNGTRLTVT.

The rearrangement links TRBV9 to TRBJ1-2; 8 nucleotides line up with TRBD1. The V segment lost 2 bases and the J segment 5 bases; nucleotides outside the gene matches: 5. The CDR3 is 14 residues long. Germline CDR1 and CDR2: SGDLS and YYNGEE. The CDR3 loop reads CASSVGQGLYGYTF. The CDR3 DNA follows: TGTGCCAGCAGCGTCGGACAGGGTTTGTATGGCTACACCTTC.

The rearrangement joins TRBV4-1 to TRBJ1-6, with D unresolved. V was shortened by 0 bases and J by 6 bases, with 9 bases between the two germline ends. The CDR3 length is 15 residues. CDR1 MGHRA and CDR2 YSYEKL come from the germline V gene. CDR3 residues: CASSQDKMANSPLHF. DNA of the CDR3: TGCGCCAGCAGCCAAGATAAGATGGCTAATTCACCCCTCCACTTT.

This chain connects TRBV28 to TRBJ1-2; no clear D. The CDR3 is made up of 14 amino acids. V lost 6 bases to trimming and J lost 0 bases, with 11 bases between them. The germline V gene has CDR1 MDHEN and CDR2 SYDVKM. The CDR3 loop is CASSYPGTNYGYTF. The CDR3 DNA reads TGTGCCAGCAGCTACCCGGGAACTAACTATGGCTACACCTTC.

The chain is built from TRBV5-1 and TRBJ2-3; TRBD2 aligns across 7 bases. The CDR3 totals 15 residues. V lost 4 bases, J lost 2 bases, and 7 bases stayed unmatched. Per germline, CDR1 SGHRS and CDR2 YFSETQ. The chain's CDR3 is CASSKLAADTDTQYF. CDR3 sequence (DNA): TGCGCCAGCAGCAAGCTAGCGGCGGACACAGATACGCAGTATTTT.

The V gene is TRBV7-9, the J gene TRBJ1-2, with D unclear. There are 11 residues in the CDR3. The germline V and J ends were trimmed by 7 bases and 3 bases, with 6 bases remaining between them. Germline CDR1 is SEHNR and CDR2 is FQNEAQ (reference sequence). CDR3 protein: CASTEDYGYTF. Written as DNA, the CDR3 is TGTGCCAGCACGGAGGACTATGGCTACACCTTC.

This clone was seen a single time. V is TRBV7-8 and J is TRBJ2-3; 10 bases map to TRBD2. J was trimmed by 1 base and V by 2 bases; bases with no gene match: 3. The CDR3 is 16 residues long. Germline V gives CDR1 SGHVS, CDR2 FQNEAQ. This CDR3 reads CASSLTSGVRTDTQYF. CDR3 DNA: TGTGCCAGCAGCTTAACTAGCGGGGTCCGCACAGATACGCAGTATTTT. The whole variable domain, filled in from reference TRBV7-8 and TRBJ2-3, reads GAGVSQSPRYKVAKRGQDVALRCDPISGHVSLFWYQQALGQGPEFLTYFQNEAQLDKSGLPSDRFFAERPEGSVSTLKIQRTQQEDSAVYLCASSLTSGVRTDTQYFGPGTRLTVL.

The chain combines TRBV2 with TRBJ2-7; tentative D call: TRBD1 (5 bases). Germline V gene data show CDR1 as SNHLY and CDR2 as FYNNEI. V was shortened by 4 bases and J by 0 bases, with 10 bases between the two germline ends. The CDR3 extends over 14 amino acids. CDR3 protein: CASSVGLTSYEQYF. The CDR3 DNA is TGTGCCAGCAGTGTGGGGCTAACCTCCTACGAGCAGTACTTC.

The chain has TRBV11-2 and TRBJ1-1; D is undetermined. The CDR3 runs to 14 residues. Between the trimmed V and J ends, which lost 1 base and 4 bases, there was a span of 10 bases. Looked up from germline, CDR1 is SGHAT and CDR2 is FQNNGV. CDR3 DNA: TGTGCCAGCAGCTTAGGGGTTATGGGCACTGAAGCTTTCTTT. Translated, it gives CASSLGVMGTEAFF.

This clone was seen a single time. The chain joins TRBV18 to TRBJ1-2; D is ambiguous. The CDR3 totals 15 residues. Trimming cost V 5 bases and J 2 bases, with 15 bases left between them. CDR1 KGHSH and CDR2 LQKENI come from the germline V gene. DNA of the CDR3: TGTGCCAGCTCATACGCGGGAGCCGAGAACTATGGCTACACCTTC. It encodes CASSYAGAENYGYTF.

The V call is TRBV13, the J call TRBJ2-2; the D is unclear. V lost 3 bases and J 2 bases, leaving 10 bases between the germline ends. The CDR3 spans 15 residues. Germline V gene data show CDR1 as PRHDT and CDR2 as FYEKMQ (reference sequence). The CDR3 here is CASSFETSNTGELFF. Here the CDR3 DNA reads TGTGCCAGCAGCTTTGAGACAAGCAACACCGGGGAGCTGTTTTTT. Full variable domain (outside the CDR3, taken from reference TRBV13 and TRBJ2-2): AAGVIQSPRHLIKEKRETATLKCYPIPRHDTVYWYQQGPGQDPQFLISFYEKMQSDKGSIPDRFSAQQFSDYHSELNMSSLELGDSALYFCASSFETSNTGELFFGEGSRLTVL.